This entry lists 2 T cell receptor beta chains sequenced from one sample in a study of blood T cell repertoires in COVID-19. The method was immunoSEQ multiplex PCR; TCRdb's version includes in-frame clones alone and lacks a portion of them. The sample contains about 36,000 clones, about nine tenths of which appear only once. Sequences were obtained from peripheral blood. The origin of the receptors is a human donor in a cohort sampled during active COVID-19.

This chain uses TRBV5-4 with TRBJ2-2; 14 positions match TRBD2. The V gene end was trimmed by 3 bases and the J gene end by 6 bases; junction bases not matched to a gene: 4. The CDR3 length is 16 residues. The germline CDR1 and CDR2 sequences are SGHNT and YYREEE (reference sequence). CDR3 sequence reads: CASSSTSGRAAGELFF. The CDR3 bases are TGTGCCAGCAGCTCGACTAGCGGGAGGGCGGCCGGGGAGCTGTTTTTT.

This chain uses TRBV19 with TRBJ2-3; TRBD2 is a possible D gene (6 bases). Germline V lookup: CDR1 LNHDA, CDR2 SQIVND (reference sequence). This CDR3 has 15 amino acids. The germline V and J ends were trimmed by 3 bases and 5 bases, with 15 bases remaining between them. The DNA of the CDR3 is TGTGCCAGTAGTATTGACGGCGGGATACGAGATACGCAGTATTTT. This translates into CASSIDGGIRDTQYF.